These T cell receptor beta chains were read from a single sample in a study of blood T cell repertoires in COVID-19. Clones were sequenced by immunoSEQ multiplex PCR, and TCRdb holds only the in-frame ones, with some missing. This table has under 250,000 clones, roughly 75% appearing once. The sample was peripheral blood. All receptors come from a woman aged 70-85 years with acute or convalescent COVID-19. Each CDR3 is given with its conserved first and last residue. The D gene is left open where the match is weak. Clone sizes are given selectively: once, few, many, or a class where the clone is expanded.

D,size,V,J,DNA,CDR3
.,few,TRBV30,TRBJ1-1,TGTGCCTGGGGACTCGTGAACACTGAAGCTTTCTTT,CAWGLVNTEAFF
TRBD2,.,TRBV9,TRBJ2-3,TGTGCCAGCAGCCCCCGGACTAGCGGTAGCACAGATACGCAGTATTTT,CASSPRTSGSTDTQYF
TRBD2,.,TRBV19,TRBJ2-5,TGTGCCAGTAGTATGGTGGGCACTAGCGGGAGGACCCTCCAAGAGACCCAGTACTTC,CASSMVGTSGRTLQETQYF
TRBD1,.,TRBV14,TRBJ2-1,TGTGCCAGCAGCCAAGACTTGCCCGATATTGGGACAGCGGACTCCTACAATGAGCAGTTCTTC,CASSQDLPDIGTADSYNEQFF
TRBD1,few,TRBV28,TRBJ1-5,TGTGCCAGCAGCCCCAGACAGGGGGGCCAGCCCCAGCATTTT,CASSPRQGGQPQHF
TRBD2,once,TRBV5-1,TRBJ2-5,TGCGCCAGCAGCAGGACTAGTGAAGGGACCCAGTACTTC,CASSRTSEGTQYF
TRBD2,.,TRBV3-1/TRBV3-2,TRBJ2-3,TGTGCCAGCAGCCAAGCGGGAGGTGGTGATACGCAGTATTTT,CASSQAGGGDTQYF
TRBD1,.,TRBV9,TRBJ1-1,TGTGCCAGCAGCTATAGGTCCAGGGGGGCATCCTACACTGAAGCTTTCTTT,CASSYRSRGASYTEAFF
TRBD2,few,TRBV2,TRBJ2-7,TGTGCCAGCAGGGGACTAGCGGGAGGGCTCGAGCAGTACTTC,CASRGLAGGLEQYF
TRBD1,.,TRBV5-4,TRBJ1-6,TGTGCCAGCAGCTTGGGGACAGGCAATAATTCACCCCTCCACTTT,CASSLGTGNNSPLHF
.,.,TRBV6-1,TRBJ2-7,TGTGCCAGCAGTGAAGCTGCGATCAAGCAGTACTTC,CASSEAAIKQYF
TRBD1,once,TRBV6-5,TRBJ1-1,TGTGCCAGCAGTTGCCGGGACAGGGGTTGCGAAGCTTTCTTT,CASSCRDRGCEAFF
.,.,TRBV10-3,TRBJ1-6,TGTGCCATCAGTGGTGACAGGTTGGGAAATTCACCCCTCCACTTT,CAISGDRLGNSPLHF
TRBD2,few,TRBV28,TRBJ2-2,TGTGCCAGCAGTTTATACCCGGTGTTGGGCGGGAGTGGAACCGGGGAGCTGTTTTTT,CASSLYPVLGGSGTGELFF
TRBD2,.,TRBV10-3,TRBJ2-7,TGTGCCATCAGCCCAGGACTAGCGGGGCGGTACGAGCAGTACTTC,CAISPGLAGRYEQYF
TRBD1,.,TRBV28,TRBJ1-2,TGTGCCAGCAGTGATTCCACAGGGGGCGCCTATGGCTACACCTTC,CASSDSTGGAYGYTF
.,.,TRBV19,TRBJ2-6,TGTGCCAGTAGCAGACAGTACAGCTCTGGGGCCAACGTCCTGACTTTC,CASSRQYSSGANVLTF
.,.,TRBV19,TRBJ1-2,TGTGCCAGTAGTATAGCAAGCTGGGGGGACTATGGCTACACCTTC,CASSIASWGDYGYTF
.,.,TRBV5-1,TRBJ2-7,TGCGCCAGCAGCTTGGCTGGCAGGGACTCCTACGAGCAGTACTTC,CASSLAGRDSYEQYF
.,.,TRBV27,TRBJ2-7,TGTGCCAGCAGTTTATCCCACAGCTCTCATCCCTACGAGCAGTACTTC,CASSLSHSSHPYEQYF
.,.,TRBV23-1,TRBJ2-5,TGCGCCAGCAGTCAATCATCAGGGGCTAGCCAAGAGACCCAGTACTTC,CASSQSSGASQETQYF
TRBD2,.,TRBV18,TRBJ2-3,TGTGCCAGCTCAGCTCTAGCGGGACTCACAGATACGCAGTATTTT,CASSALAGLTDTQYF
TRBD1,.,TRBV18,TRBJ2-2,TGTGCCAGCTCACTCCTTCGGACAGGCCCGGCGGAGCTGTTTTTT,CASSLLRTGPAELFF
.,.,TRBV6-5,TRBJ1-2,TGTGCCAGCAGTTACCAGGGTGGGCCTTATGGCTACACCTTC,CASSYQGGPYGYTF
TRBD1,.,TRBV20-1,TRBJ2-7,TGCAGTGCTAGTCCCGGGACAGGGGTTTCCTACGAGCAGTACTTC,CSASPGTGVSYEQYF
.,.,TRBV5-1,TRBJ2-3,TGCGCCAGCAGCCTAGGGGGGGAAGCAGATACGCAGTATTTT,CASSLGGEADTQYF
TRBD2,.,TRBV11-2,TRBJ2-7,TGTGCCAGCAGCTTATTGCAGCGGGAGGATCACACGGACTACTACGAGCAGTACTTC,CASSLLQREDHTDYYEQYF
.,.,TRBV4-1,TRBJ2-1,TGCGCCAGCAGCCAAGATTTGAACAGATACAATGAGCAGTTCTTC,CASSQDLNRYNEQFF
.,.,TRBV6-1,TRBJ2-2,TGTGCCAGCAGAATACCGGGGACCGGGGAGCTGTTTTTT,CASRIPGTGELFF
.,few,TRBV5-4,TRBJ2-6,TGTGCCAGCAGCGACCCGGGACTCGGGGCCAACGTCCTGACTTTC,CASSDPGLGANVLTF
.,once,TRBV7-2,TRBJ2-7,TGTGCCAGCAGCACAAGTTGGGAGCAGTACTTC,CASSTSWEQYF
TRBD1,.,TRBV15,TRBJ2-7,TGTGCCACCAGCAGAGATTGGATGACAGGGATCCTCTCCTACGAGCAGTACTTC,CATSRDWMTGILSYEQYF
.,.,TRBV27,TRBJ2-1,TGTGCCAGCAGTTTATGGTGGCAGACAAAAGAGCAGTTCTTC,CASSLWWQTKEQFF
.,.,TRBV2,TRBJ2-1,TGTGCCAGCAGTGGAGACGGGAGTGAGCAGTTCTTC,CASSGDGSEQFF
TRBD2,.,TRBV5-4,TRBJ2-5,TGTGCCAGCAGCTCGGGACTACACCAAGAGACCCAGTACTTC,CASSSGLHQETQYF
TRBD2,.,TRBV19,TRBJ2-1,TGTGCCAGTAGTATACTAGCGGGAGGTAATGAGCAGTTCTTC,CASSILAGGNEQFF
.,.,TRBV7-2,TRBJ2-4,TGTGCCAGCAGCAATTGGCCCCCAGCCAAAAACATTCAGTACTTC,CASSNWPPAKNIQYF
TRBD1,few,TRBV3-1/TRBV3-2,TRBJ1-2,TGTGCCAGCAGCCCACAGGGGGCGGTTTACACCTTC,CASSPQGAVYTF
TRBD2,.,TRBV28,TRBJ2-7,TGTGCCAGCAGTTTATTTGCTGCTAGCGGGAACTCCTACGAGCAGTACTTC,CASSLFAASGNSYEQYF
.,.,TRBV28,TRBJ2-2,TGTGCCAGCAAGAGAGCCGGGACCGGGGAGCTGTTTTTT,CASKRAGTGELFF
.,.,TRBV3-1/TRBV3-2,TRBJ1-2,TGTGCCAGCAGCCGAAGCCGGCAGCGGGCGAATGGCTACACCTTC,CASSRSRQRANGYTF
.,.,TRBV29-1,TRBJ2-1,TGCAGCGTTGGCAAGGGGTACAATGAGCAGTTCTTC,CSVGKGYNEQFF
TRBD1,.,TRBV2,TRBJ2-7,TGTGCCAGCAGCCCTGACAGGGTAAGAGACTACGAGCAGTACTTC,CASSPDRVRDYEQYF
TRBD2,.,TRBV20-1,TRBJ2-2,TGCAGTGCTAGTGACAGCGGGAGGCAAGCGAACACCGGGGAGCTGTTTTTT,CSASDSGRQANTGELFF
.,.,TRBV19,TRBJ1-1,TGTGCCAGTAGTAAGACAGGGAACACTGAAGCTTTCTTT,CASSKTGNTEAFF
.,.,TRBV30,TRBJ2-3,TGTGCCTGGAGTGTAACGGGAAATACGCAGTATTTT,CAWSVTGNTQYF
.,.,TRBV6-6,TRBJ2-7,TGTGCCAGCAGTCCTAATGGGGGCCACGAGCAGTACTTC,CASSPNGGHEQYF
.,.,TRBV29-1,TRBJ1-2,TGCAGCGTTGAAGAGCAACAGGGACATGGCTACACCTTC,CSVEEQQGHGYTF
TRBD2,.,TRBV29-1,TRBJ2-1,TGCAGCGGAGGAAGTTTACTAGCGGGAGAAGGTGAGCAGTTCTTC,CSGGSLLAGEGEQFF
TRBD2,few,TRBV2,TRBJ2-1,TGTGCCAGCGGTAAACGGGAGCTAGCGGGGGGATACTACAATGAGCAGTTCTTC,CASGKRELAGGYYNEQFF
.,.,TRBV24-1,TRBJ2-1,TGTGCCACCAGTGGGGCAGGTTACAATGAGCAGTTCTTC,CATSGAGYNEQFF
.,.,TRBV7-9,TRBJ1-5,TGTGCCAGCAGTCTTTCGGGGGGGTGGCAGCCCCAGCATTTT,CASSLSGGWQPQHF
TRBD1,.,TRBV19,TRBJ1-1,TGTGCCAGTAGTATAGGGTCCCCGACAGGGGATACTGAAGCTTTCTTT,CASSIGSPTGDTEAFF
.,.,TRBV5-1,TRBJ2-3,TGCGCCAGCAGCCCGCAGGGCCAATCCCAAACTAGCACAGATACGCAGTATTTT,CASSPQGQSQTSTDTQYF
.,.,TRBV6-5,TRBJ2-3,TGTGCCACCAGGGTGGGGGGGCTAAGCACAGATACGCAGTATTTT,CATRVGGLSTDTQYF
TRBD1,.,TRBV7-9,TRBJ1-1,TGTGCCGGCAAACAGGGGGTGAACACTGAAGCTTTCTTT,CAGKQGVNTEAFF
.,few,TRBV5-1,TRBJ1-1,TGCGCCAGCAGCTTGGTTGGGGGGGTGAACACTGAAGCTTTCTTT,CASSLVGGVNTEAFF
TRBD2,.,TRBV4-2,TRBJ2-1,TGTGCCAGCAGCAGAGCCGGGACTACGGTCAATGAGCAGTTCTTC,CASSRAGTTVNEQFF
.,.,TRBV3-1/TRBV3-2,TRBJ2-2,TGTGCCAGCAGCCAAGGAGGGAACACCGGGGAGCTGTTTTTT,CASSQGGNTGELFF
.,.,TRBV7-2,TRBJ2-1,TGTGCCAGCAGCGCCATACTAGAGACGCAGTTCTTC,CASSAILETQFF